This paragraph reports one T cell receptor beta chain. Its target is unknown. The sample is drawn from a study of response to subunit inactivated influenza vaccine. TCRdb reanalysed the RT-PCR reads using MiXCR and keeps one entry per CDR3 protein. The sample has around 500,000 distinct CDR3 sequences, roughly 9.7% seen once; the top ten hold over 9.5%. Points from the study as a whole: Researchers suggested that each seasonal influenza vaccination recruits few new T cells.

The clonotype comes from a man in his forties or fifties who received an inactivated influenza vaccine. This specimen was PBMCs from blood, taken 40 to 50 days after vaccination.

The CDR3 sequence: CASSPLRATYEQYF. In nucleotides, the CDR3 is TGTGCCAGCAGCCCCCTTAGGGCGACCTACGAGCAGTACTTC. The chain links TRBV2 to TRBJ2-7; D not certain. The V end was cut by 6 bases, the J end by 2 bases, with 14 bases between. CDR1 and CDR2 from the germline V gene are SNHLY and FYNNEI. The CDR3 is 14 residues long. The full variable domain, in which reference TRBV2 and TRBJ2-7 provide the parts outside the CDR3, is EPEVTQTPSHQVTQMGQEVILRCVPISNHLYFYWYRQILGQKVEFLVSFYNNEISEKSEIFDDQFSVERPDGSNFTLKIRSTKLEDSAMYFCASSPLRATYEQYFGPGTRLTVT.